A selection of T cell receptor beta chains follows, all from one sample in a study of T-cell reconstitution after alpha-beta-depleted transplantation in children. Via MiXCR, TCRdb re-called the PCR reads, giving one row per CDR3 protein. The sample yields 540,000 or so distinct CDR3 sequences, 20% to 25% seen once. Sequences were derived from PBMCs, mostly from graft donor cells, sampled 360 days after TCRalphabeta/CD19-depleted stem cell transplant. The receptor source for this set is a boy less than two years old who had a stem cell transplant for acute myeloid leukemia, so the T cells may come from the graft donor. CDR3s include the opening cysteine and the closing phenylalanine or tryptophan. Fields, in order: V gene, clone size, CDR3 length, J gene, D gene, CDR3 protein, CDR3 DNA. D genes are given only for firm matches. Clone size is stated in some rows and not others, as once, few, many or a class when expanded.

>TRBV7-7|few|16|TRBJ2-2|TRBD1
CASSPGTGWNTGELFF
TGTGCCAGCAGCCCAGGGACAGGCTGGAACACCGGGGAGCTGTTTTTT
>TRBV20-1|few|13|TRBJ2-7|TRBD2
CSARGGTSTEQYF
TGCAGTGCTAGGGGTGGGACTAGCACCGAGCAGTACTTC
>TRBV11-2|-|15|TRBJ2-3|TRBD1
CASNHRDRGGDTQYF
TGTGCCAGCAATCACCGGGACAGGGGAGGGGATACGCAGTATTTT
>TRBV20-1|many|12|TRBJ2-5|-
CSVSLHQETQYF
TGCAGTGTTAGTCTTCACCAAGAGACCCAGTACTTC
>TRBV7-9|-|13|TRBJ2-1|TRBD1
CASSFGQGTEQFF
TGTGCCAGCAGCTTCGGACAGGGTACGGAGCAGTTCTTC
>TRBV12-3/TRBV12-4|-|15|TRBJ1-5|TRBD1
CASSLSVQGPRPQHF
TGTGCCAGCAGTTTAAGCGTACAGGGGCCTCGGCCCCAGCATTTT
>TRBV20-1|-|14|TRBJ1-5|TRBD1
CSAAGQGLGQPQHF
TGCAGTGCCGCGGGACAGGGGCTCGGTCAGCCCCAGCATTTT
>TRBV20-1|few|14|TRBJ2-1|TRBD1
CSAQDRGEYNEQFF
TGCAGTGCTCAGGACAGGGGGGAATACAATGAGCAGTTCTTC
>TRBV7-6|few|16|TRBJ2-3|TRBD2
CASSISGGIYTDTQYF
TGTGCCAGCAGCATTAGCGGGGGGATTTACACAGATACGCAGTATTTT
>TRBV20-1|-|14|TRBJ2-5|-
CSARESGQGETQYF
TGCAGTGCTAGAGAGTCGGGGCAGGGGGAGACCCAGTACTTC